This paragraph covers one TCR beta chain sequence. Its antigen is undetermined. This PCR relied on a set of 60 Vbeta primers and 13 Jbeta primers. TCRdb's copy holds only in-frame clones and misses some; the assay was immunoSEQ multiplex PCR. The sample includes roughly 220,000 clones. This entry is derived from a study of cytomegalovirus exposure and HLA in healthy donors. General study points: Within a later analysis, the majority of CMV-associated TCR beta chains appeared HLA-restricted.

CDR1 and CDR2 from the germline V gene are MNHEY and SVGAGI. V was pared by 5 bases and J by 11 bases, with 13 bases between. The CDR3 runs 12 residues. The sequencing input was PBMCs. The chain has TRBV6-5 and TRBJ1-5; tentatively, D is TRBD1 (6 bases). This clonotype was obtained from a girl aged 2-10 years in good health and CMV-seropositive. CDR3 sequence: CASSLLGGAQHF. The CDR3 DNA follows: TGTGCCAGCAGTCTGCTAGGGGGTGCCCAGCATTTT.